These 5 T cell receptor beta chains share one sample of origin, sequenced in a study of T cell repertoires in cytomegalovirus infection. What these receptors recognize is not known. TCRdb reanalysed the reads using MiXCR and keeps one entry per CDR3 protein. The table lists 80,000 to 90,000 distinct CDR3 sequences, more than 40% of them singletons. Sequenced material: CD8+ T cells from cultured PBMCs, taken from culture after CMV antigen stimulation. The receptors shown here come from a human donor in good health (CMV status not recorded). Some clones in this sample may be carry-over from other donors' samples.

V usage is TRBV25-1 and J usage is TRBJ2-7; the match to TRBD1 covers 8 bases. Germline V lookup: CDR1 MGHDK, CDR2 SYGVNS. Trimming at V came to 0 bases and at J to 4 bases, leaving 8 bases not matched to a gene. The CDR3 has 16 amino acids. CDR3 nucleotides: TGTGCCAGCAGTGAATATACGACAGGGGCCCGATACGAGCAGTACTTC. Its translation is CASSEYTTGARYEQYF.

The rearrangement joins TRBV7-2 to TRBJ2-7; TRBD2 might be the D (6 bases). V was cut by 5 bases and J by 2 bases, with 13 bases left in between. Per the germline V gene, CDR1 is SGHTA and CDR2 is FQGNSA. There are 14 residues in the CDR3. The CDR3 protein is CASSLRERTYEQYF. The CDR3 region has the DNA TGTGCCAGCAGCCTACGGGAGCGCACCTACGAGCAGTACTTC. The full variable domain, rest sourced from reference TRBV7-2 and TRBJ2-7, is GAGVSQSPSNKVTEKGKDVELRCDPISGHTALYWYRQSLGQGLEFLIYFQGNSAPDKSGLPSDRFSAERTGGSVSTLTIQRTQQEDSAVYLCASSLRERTYEQYFGPGTRLTVT.

The sample holds a few counts of this clonotype. This chain joins TRBV11-2 and TRBJ2-3; tentative D call: TRBD2 (6 bases). CDR3 length equals 14 residues. Trimming stripped 3 bases from V and 5 bases from J, with 12 bases between. Germline CDR1 and CDR2: SGHAT and FQNNGV. For the CDR3, the DNA is TGTGCCAGCAGCTTGGAGGGATATGGAGATACGCAGTATTTT. This sequence encodes CASSLEGYGDTQYF.

This chain joins TRBV7-9 and TRBJ2-2; 13 bases agree with TRBD2. This CDR3 comprises 16 residues. The germline CDR1 and CDR2 sequences are SEHNR and FQNEAQ (reference sequence). The ends lost 10 bases at V and 4 bases at J; junction bases unmatched: 9. The CDR3 sequence is CATVLGLAGVTGELFF. The CDR3 nucleotides read TGTGCCACCGTTCTTGGACTAGCGGGGGTCACCGGGGAGCTGTTTTTT.

The chain joins TRBV27 to TRBJ1-1; tentatively, D is TRBD1 (5 bases). Per germline, CDR1 MNHEY and CDR2 SMNVEV (reference sequence). The CDR3 consists of 12 residues. The V end was cut by 10 bases, the J end by 1 base, with 10 bases between. The CDR3 region is CATTGGNTEAFF. The DNA for the CDR3 is TGTGCCACCACGGGGGGGAACACTGAAGCTTTCTTT.